The rows below give T cell receptor beta chains drawn from one sample of a study of shared clonotypes between healthy human individuals. The repertoire was sequenced with immunoSEQ multiplex PCR; TCRdb's copy has only in-frame clones and lacks some. The data show about 1 million clones, approximately 72% seen once. The sample was memory CD4+ T cells sorted from blood. The origin of the receptors is a young man in good health. Both conserved end residues are part of each CDR3.

j_gene,v_gene,CDR3aa
TRBJ2-1,TRBV10-3,CAISESGTSYEQFF
TRBJ1-2,TRBV7-2,CASSLEGARNGYTF
TRBJ1-1,TRBV27,CASSLSPGRGSEAFF
TRBJ1-5,TRBV18,CASSLATGAQPQHF
TRBJ1-1,TRBV19,CASSVGPLNTEAFF
TRBJ2-7,TRBV5-1,CASSSGTYEQYF
TRBJ1-6,TRBV5-1,CASSLEGQGSMALHF
TRBJ1-1,TRBV10-3,CAIDKGGNTEAFF
TRBJ1-2,TRBV4-1,CASSQERGPDNYGYTF
TRBJ1-2,TRBV2,CASGAGLGYGYTF
TRBJ2-2,TRBV6-6,CASSQTGYTGELFF
TRBJ2-5,TRBV5-6,CASTILGLARSYQETQYF
TRBJ2-7,TRBV6-1,CASSERGRDYEQYF
TRBJ1-2,TRBV19,CASSDRPGDHYGYTF
TRBJ1-5,TRBV29-1,CSVLRGADQPQHF
TRBJ2-5,TRBV6-5,CASSGDRQETQYF
TRBJ2-1,TRBV2,CASSEILVQRGNEQFF
TRBJ1-2,TRBV5-4,CASSSGTANYGYTF
TRBJ1-4,TRBV7-8,CASSSGGAGEKLFF
TRBJ1-2,TRBV7-2,CASSLGGTGYGYTF
TRBJ2-6,TRBV7-9,CASSRQSGGAGANVLTF
TRBJ2-5,TRBV11-3,CASSFGVKETQYF
TRBJ2-5,TRBV11-3,CASSFRAQETQYF
TRBJ2-1,TRBV5-4,CASSRAGQGRNEQFF
TRBJ2-7,TRBV19,CASSINRNYEQYF
TRBJ2-7,TRBV30,CAWSQRDGDEQYF
TRBJ2-1,TRBV7-8,CASSLVRAGLNNEQFF
TRBJ2-5,TRBV9,CASSVDYSGTQYF
TRBJ1-1,TRBV27,CASSKGAPTGNTEAFF
TRBJ1-3,TRBV5-1,CASSATGGSGNTIYF
TRBJ1-5,TRBV6-1,CASSDLAGTGSGQPQHF
TRBJ1-5,TRBV5-5,CASSLGQNQPQHF
TRBJ2-3,TRBV6-5,CASSYVSGSGDTQYF
TRBJ2-1,TRBV11-2,CASSLEIETSGSREQFF
TRBJ2-7,TRBV18,CASSPSTGRGEQYF
TRBJ1-2,TRBV5-1,CASSTGTDRFGGYTF
TRBJ2-3,TRBV6-6,CASKGEGTPDTQYF
TRBJ1-1,TRBV6-5,CASSAGRENTEAFF
TRBJ2-2,TRBV19,CASSVHTPTGELFF
TRBJ1-2,TRBV6-1,CASSANRGAYGYTF
TRBJ1-2,TRBV7-9,CASSFDSGGYGYTF
TRBJ1-2,TRBV18,CASSPGLDRAYGYTF
TRBJ2-7,TRBV6-1,CASSEQGLSYEQYF
TRBJ2-4,TRBV5-1,CASSLEGQAPIQYF
TRBJ1-2,TRBV5-6,CASSLVDSTYGYTF
TRBJ1-1,TRBV2,CASSARQGFGTEAFF
TRBJ2-3,TRBV10-2,CASSVLRTSGVRDTQYF
TRBJ2-6,TRBV11-2,CASSLVGAGASGANVLTF
TRBJ1-4,TRBV10-3,CAISEQGGGEKLFF
TRBJ1-6,TRBV5-4,CASSSSYSRDSPLHF
TRBJ1-3,TRBV5-1,CASSSGTGENTIYF
TRBJ2-4,TRBV7-9,CASSSLSPASPFGDIQYF
TRBJ2-7,TRBV5-6,CASSLLQGAIYEQYF
TRBJ2-1,TRBV6-1,CASSSSGGLPGEQFF
TRBJ2-5,TRBV19,CASSLDRGQTQYF
TRBJ2-1,TRBV7-2,CASSPRTGYNEQFF
TRBJ2-3,TRBV18,CASSPLLLTTDTQYF
TRBJ2-3,TRBV30,CAWSVGRGGTDTQYF
TRBJ2-3,TRBV7-2,CASSLARGSNTQYF